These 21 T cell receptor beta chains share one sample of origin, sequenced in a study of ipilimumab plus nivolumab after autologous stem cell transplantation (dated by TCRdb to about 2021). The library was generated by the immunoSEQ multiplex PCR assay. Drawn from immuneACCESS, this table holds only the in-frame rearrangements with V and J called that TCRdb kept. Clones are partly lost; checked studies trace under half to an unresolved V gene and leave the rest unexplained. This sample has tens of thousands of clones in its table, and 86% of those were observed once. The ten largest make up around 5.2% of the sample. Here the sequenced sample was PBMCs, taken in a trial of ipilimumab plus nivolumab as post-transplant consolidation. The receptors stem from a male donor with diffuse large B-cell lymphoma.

The CDR3 sequence is CASSPDGLGNTGELFF. The CDR3 DNA sequence: TGTGCCAGCAGCCCCGACGGGTTGGGAAACACCGGGGAGCTGTTTTTT. The chain recombines TRBV11-2 with TRBJ2-2; D is uncertain. Germline CDR1 and CDR2: SGHAT and FQNNGV. Trimming stripped 5 bases from V and 2 bases from J, with 15 bases between. This CDR3 contains 16 residues.

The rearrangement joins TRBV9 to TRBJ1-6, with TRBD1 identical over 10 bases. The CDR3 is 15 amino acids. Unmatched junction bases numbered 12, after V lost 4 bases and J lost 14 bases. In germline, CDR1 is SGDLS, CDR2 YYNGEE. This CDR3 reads CASSSRTGGPGTLHF. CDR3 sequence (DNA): TGTGCCAGCAGCTCACGGACAGGGGGTCCCGGGACCCTCCACTTT.

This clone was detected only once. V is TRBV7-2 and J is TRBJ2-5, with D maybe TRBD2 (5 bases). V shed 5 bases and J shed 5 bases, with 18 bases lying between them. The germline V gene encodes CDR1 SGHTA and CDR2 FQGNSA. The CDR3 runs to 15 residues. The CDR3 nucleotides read TGTGCCAGCAGCACTAGGACCCCCGGGTTGGAGACCCAGTACTTC. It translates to CASSTRTPGLETQYF.

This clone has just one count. CDR3: CASSPPVGGAYNEQFF. As DNA, the CDR3 is TGTGCCAGCAGCCCACCCGTCGGGGGGGCCTACAATGAGCAGTTCTTC. The chain employs TRBV11-2 and TRBJ2-1, with 8 bases fitting TRBD2. The J segment lost 2 bases and the V segment lost 5 bases, leaving 8 bases of the junction unmatched. Germline V gene sequence: CDR1 SGHAT, CDR2 FQNNGV. This CDR3 contains 16 residues.

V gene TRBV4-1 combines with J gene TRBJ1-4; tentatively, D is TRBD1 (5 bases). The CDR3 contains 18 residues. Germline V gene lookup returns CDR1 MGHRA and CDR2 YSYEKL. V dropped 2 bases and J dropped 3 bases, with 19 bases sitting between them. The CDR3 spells CASSQLVSSGGSNEKLFF. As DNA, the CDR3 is TGCGCCAGCAGCCAACTTGTGTCTTCCGGGGGGTCTAATGAAAAACTGTTTTTT.

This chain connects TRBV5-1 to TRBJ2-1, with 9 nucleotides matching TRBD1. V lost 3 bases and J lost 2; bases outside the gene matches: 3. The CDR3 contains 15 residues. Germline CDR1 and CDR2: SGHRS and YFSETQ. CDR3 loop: CASSSRQGAYNEQFF. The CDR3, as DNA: TGCGCCAGCAGCTCTCGACAGGGGGCCTACAATGAGCAGTTCTTC.

CDR3 bases: TGTGCCAGCAGCCCAAGCGGGGGGGAGGCCAAAAACATTCAGTACTTC. Protein sequence: CASSPSGGEAKNIQYF. The chain carries TRBV4-2 and TRBJ2-4; 10 bases line up with TRBD2. There are 16 residues in the CDR3. V trimming: 4 bases; J trimming: 1 base; junction bases outside the gene matches: 4. CDR1 is LGHNA and CDR2 is YNFKEQ in the germline V gene.

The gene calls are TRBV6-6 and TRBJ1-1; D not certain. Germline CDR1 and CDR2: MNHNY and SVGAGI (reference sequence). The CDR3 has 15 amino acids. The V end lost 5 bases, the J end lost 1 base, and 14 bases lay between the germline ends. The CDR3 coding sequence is TGTGCCAGCAGTCCCGGAGGAAGGGCGAACACTGAAGCTTTCTTT. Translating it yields CASSPGGRANTEAFF.

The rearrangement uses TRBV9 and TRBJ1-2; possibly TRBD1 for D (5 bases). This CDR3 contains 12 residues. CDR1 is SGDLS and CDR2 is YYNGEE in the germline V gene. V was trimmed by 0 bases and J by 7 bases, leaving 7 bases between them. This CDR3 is CASSVDRTGYTF. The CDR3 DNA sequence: TGTGCCAGCAGCGTAGACAGGACTGGCTACACCTTC.

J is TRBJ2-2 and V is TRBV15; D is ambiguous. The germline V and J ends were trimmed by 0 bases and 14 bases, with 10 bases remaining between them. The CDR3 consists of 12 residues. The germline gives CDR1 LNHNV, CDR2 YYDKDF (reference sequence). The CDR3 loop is CATSRDHTVLFF. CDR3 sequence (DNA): TGTGCCACCAGCAGAGATCACACCGTACTGTTTTTT.

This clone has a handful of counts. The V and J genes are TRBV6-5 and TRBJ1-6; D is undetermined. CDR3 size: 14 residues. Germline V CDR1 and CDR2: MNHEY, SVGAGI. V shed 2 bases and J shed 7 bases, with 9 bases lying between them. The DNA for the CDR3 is TGTGCCAGCAGTTACAACGGGGTCAATTCACCCCTCCACTTT. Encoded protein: CASSYNGVNSPLHF.

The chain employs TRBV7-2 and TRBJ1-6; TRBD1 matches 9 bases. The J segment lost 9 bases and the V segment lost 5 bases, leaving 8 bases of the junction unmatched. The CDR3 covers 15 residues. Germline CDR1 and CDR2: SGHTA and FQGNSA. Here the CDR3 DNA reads TGTGCCAGCAGCGTGACAGGGGGTATGGGTTCACCCCTCCACTTT. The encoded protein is CASSVTGGMGSPLHF.

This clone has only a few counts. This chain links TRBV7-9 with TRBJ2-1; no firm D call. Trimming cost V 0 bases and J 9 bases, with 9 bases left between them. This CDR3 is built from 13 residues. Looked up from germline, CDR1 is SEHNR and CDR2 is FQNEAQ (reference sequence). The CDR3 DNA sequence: TGTGCCAGCAGCTTAGCGGGAAGTGGTGAGCAGTTCTTC. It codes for CASSLAGSGEQFF.

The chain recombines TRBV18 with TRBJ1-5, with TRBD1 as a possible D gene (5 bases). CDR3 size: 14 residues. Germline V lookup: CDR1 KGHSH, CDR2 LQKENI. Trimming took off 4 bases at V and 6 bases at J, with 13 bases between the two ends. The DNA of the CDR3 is TGTGCCAGCTCACAAACAGGACCCGGTCAGCCCCAGCATTTT. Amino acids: CASSQTGPGQPQHF.

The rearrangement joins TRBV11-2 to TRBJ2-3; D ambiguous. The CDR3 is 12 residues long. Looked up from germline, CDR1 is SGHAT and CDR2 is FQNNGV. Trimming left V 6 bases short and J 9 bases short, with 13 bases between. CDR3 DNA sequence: TGTGCCAGCAGTCAGGCCCGAGAAACGCAGTATTTT. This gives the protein CASSQARETQYF.

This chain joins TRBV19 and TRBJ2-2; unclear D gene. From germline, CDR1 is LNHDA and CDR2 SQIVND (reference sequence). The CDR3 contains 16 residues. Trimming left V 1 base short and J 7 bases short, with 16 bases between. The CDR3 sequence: CASSIGAGSDFGELFF. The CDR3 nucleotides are TGTGCCAGTAGTATAGGGGCTGGCAGTGACTTCGGGGAGCTGTTTTTT. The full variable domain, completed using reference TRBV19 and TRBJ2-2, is DGGITQSPKYLFRKEGQNVTLSCEQNLNHDAMYWYRQDPGQGLRLIYYSQIVNDFQKGDIAEGYSVSREKKESFPLTVTSAQKNPTAFYLCASSIGAGSDFGELFFGEGSRLTVL.

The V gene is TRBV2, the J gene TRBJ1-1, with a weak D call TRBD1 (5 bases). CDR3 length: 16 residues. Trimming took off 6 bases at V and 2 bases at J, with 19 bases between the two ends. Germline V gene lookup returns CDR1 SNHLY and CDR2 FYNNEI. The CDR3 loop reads CASRESLTAPNTEAFF. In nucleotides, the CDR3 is TGTGCCAGCAGGGAATCCTTGACAGCGCCTAACACTGAAGCTTTCTTT.

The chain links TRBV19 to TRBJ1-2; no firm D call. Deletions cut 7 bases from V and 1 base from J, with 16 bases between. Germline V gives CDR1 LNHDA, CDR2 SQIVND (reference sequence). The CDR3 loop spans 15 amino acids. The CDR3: CASTLVGNHNYGYTF. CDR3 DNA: TGTGCCAGTACCTTAGTAGGAAATCATAACTATGGCTACACCTTC.

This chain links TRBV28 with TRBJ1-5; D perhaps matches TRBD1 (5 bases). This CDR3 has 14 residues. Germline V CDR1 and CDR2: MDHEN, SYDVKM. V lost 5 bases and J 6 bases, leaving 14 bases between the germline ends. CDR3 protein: CASSPSQGTQPQHF. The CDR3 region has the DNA TGTGCCAGCAGTCCGTCCCAGGGCACTCAGCCCCAGCATTTT.

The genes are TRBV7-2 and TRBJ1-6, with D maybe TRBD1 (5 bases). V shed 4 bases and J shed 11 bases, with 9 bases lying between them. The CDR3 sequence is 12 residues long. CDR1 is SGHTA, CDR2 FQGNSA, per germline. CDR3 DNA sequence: TGTGCCAGCAGCTCTGCAGGGACACCCCTCCACTTT. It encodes CASSSAGTPLHF.

CDR3: CASSDRQGSGYGYTF. The DNA for the CDR3 is TGCGCCAGCAGCGATCGACAGGGCAGTGGCTATGGCTACACCTTC. The chain links TRBV5-1 to TRBJ1-2, with 7 bases that match TRBD1. Germline CDR1 is SGHRS and CDR2 is YFSETQ. The CDR3 runs 15 residues. The J segment lost 4 bases and the V segment lost 4 bases, leaving 10 bases of the junction unmatched. Drawing the rest from reference TRBV5-1 and TRBJ1-2, the complete variable domain is KAGVTQTPRYLIKTRGQQVTLSCSPISGHRSVSWYQQTPGQGLQFLFEYFSETQRNKGNFPGRFSGRQFSNSRSEMNVSTLELGDSALYLCASSDRQGSGYGYTFGSGTRLTVV.